The text below deals with one T cell receptor beta chain. There is no known antigen for this receptor. No per-base quality is available; no much larger clone lies one base away. TCR CDR3 regions were amplified from genomic DNA by multiplex PCR using the deep immunoSEQ assay. For each cell subset, the extracted genomic DNA was distributed evenly across all wells of several immunoSEQ 96-well plates, and each plate served as one replicate. Each replicate PCR for sorted subsets received about 210 ng genomic DNA, equal to 30,000 or so T cell genomes. Purified libraries were quantified with a Qubit 3.0 fluorometer, sized on a Bioanalyzer 2100, and re-quantified with the KAPA Library Quantification kit. Every immunoSEQ 96-well plate was sequenced on a separate single-read 150-cycle Illumina NextSeq 550 flow cell. On the authors' methods: Because only junctional sequences without quality scores were contained in the immunoSEQ output, filtering matching that applied to full-length reads could not be performed. To assign V/J genes and CDR3, sequences were annotated using PyIR, a Python wrapper for IgBLAST v1.9, with IMGT germline references. Any read was removed if the V/J assignment was weak (E-value above 1e-6), the CDR3 was missing, or the read contained stop codons, out-of-frame junctions, or ambiguous translated residues. V3J clonotypes were defined as sequences sharing the same inferred V gene, J gene, and CDR3 amino acid sequence. Percentage overlap between repertoires was computed as shared unique clonotypes divided by the size of the smaller repertoire. RTK rarefaction, the Chao1 estimator, and Recon v2.1 estimates of unobserved clonotypes were used to assess repertoire richness. For all TCRbeta clonotypes obtained by the gDNA method from several donors, generation probabilities were computed with OLGA. TCRdb re-hosts the immuneACCESS table, in-frame sequences only. Its copies lack some clones; in the studies checked, an unresolved V gene accounts for under half of them, and the cause for the rest is not known. V and J calls and clone size are given by that table; D and trimming were obtained from the DNA. In this sample the table shows hundreds of thousands of clones, almost 97% of which occur a single time. The top ten constitute about 0.057% of the sample.

Trimming accounts for 6 bases at V and 1 base at J, while the number of junction bases matched to no gene is 4. The cysteine opens and the phenylalanine closes a CDR3 of 15 amino acids. Left in the record is the CDR3 DNA by itself, 45 bases read in frame from the first base. Looking up the germline V gene yields CDR1 MRHNA and CDR2 SNTAGT. Donors were healthy HIV-negative adults with no recently reported acute infections or vaccinations. Every donor was a Caucasian adult residing in Nashville, Tennessee, USA. Magnetic negative selection was used to enrich CD4+ T cells, after which naive cells were positively selected on CD45RA and the negative fraction became the memory subset. Blood was obtained by leukapheresis, after which PBMCs were separated by Ficoll-Histopaque density gradient centrifugation and cryopreserved in liquid nitrogen vapor phase. Purity and quantity of every magnetically sorted T cell population were checked by analytical flow cytometry. From each sorted fraction, genomic DNA was isolated and quantified by UV absorbance on a Nanodrop 2000c.

The data derive from a study of shared clonotypes between healthy human individuals (dated by TCRdb to the early 2020s). For the wider study: The cohort comprised two women and a few men aged 18 to 49 years. Leukapheresis yielded between about 0.94 and 10 billion PBMCs per donor. The study deeply sequenced blood TCR repertoires of 5 or 6 healthy adults to estimate repertoire size and the extent of clonotype sharing between individuals. Per donor, three plates each were used for CD4 naive and CD4 memory, two for CD8 naive, and one for CD8 memory. Libraries were prepared and TCR repertoires were sequenced by different laboratories using diverse techniques, in order to increase sequencing depth and limit assay-specific biases. Findings and caveats that apply to the study as a whole: The genetic and exposure-history diversity represented was limited by the small number of donors. Only blood was sampled, and tissue TCR repertoires likely differ from those in blood. Rarefaction of sorted-subset datasets indicated incomplete sequencing despite the large sequencing depth. Larger estimated clonotype richness was generally found for naive subsets than for memory subsets. Compared with non-shared clonotypes, clonotypes shared by all four sorted-subset donors had higher generation probabilities. Pairwise subsampling led to the expectation that sequencing depth would affect the degree of clonotype sharing among donors. Sharing across a handful of donors was observed for around 5% of naive CD4, over 3% of naive CD8, over 2% of memory CD4, and over 0.3% of memory CD8 clonotypes.

The chain is assembled from TRBV6-4 and TRBJ2-3; 10 central bases correspond to TRBD2. The TCR sequence derives from a woman under 40 in good health. The sequenced material came from naive CD4+ T cells sorted from blood. The sample's cell subset or site label, decoded: CD45RA+ positively selected. The CDR3 protein sequence reads: CASSPSGSGTDTQYF. The DNA sequence is given as TGTGCCAGCAGCCCTAGCGGGAGCGGCACAGATACGCAGTATTTT.